This T cell receptor beta chain is from a study of T cell responses to AZD1222 COVID-19 vaccine. The protocol was immunoSEQ multiplex PCR, while the TCRdb copy is restricted to in-frame clones and leaves out a portion. In the table there are around 50,000 clones, approximately 79% of which are singletons. This sequence originates from an adult in good health. Sequencing was performed on peripheral blood, taken on day 0 of AZD1222 vaccination.

In DNA form, the CDR3 reads TGTGCCAGTGGATGGGGGGGGAGTACTGAAGCTTTCTTT. Amino acid sequence: CASGWGGSTEAFF. The rearrangement joins TRBV19 to TRBJ1-1, with D possibly TRBD1 on 5 matching bases. Trimming pared 8 bases from V and 5 bases from J, leaving 15 bases between. The CDR3 covers 13 residues. In germline, CDR1 is LNHDA, CDR2 SQIVND (reference sequence). Full variable domain (rest looked up from reference TRBV19 and TRBJ1-1): DGGITQSPKYLFRKEGQNVTLSCEQNLNHDAMYWYRQDPGQGLRLIYYSQIVNDFQKGDIAEGYSVSREKKESFPLTVTSAQKNPTAFYLCASGWGGSTEAFFGQGTRLTVV.